This TCR beta chain was identified in a study of shared clonotypes between healthy human individuals (dated by TCRdb to the early 2020s). Background for the entire study: The cohort included three men and a couple of women between 18 and 49 years of age. For each donor, CD4 naive and CD4 memory were each given three plates, CD8 naive was given two plates, and CD8 memory was given one plate. To estimate repertoire size and how much clonotype sharing occurs between individuals, the study deeply sequenced the blood TCR repertoires of five or six healthy adults. Different laboratories and diverse techniques were used to prepare libraries and sequence TCR repertoires, to increase sequencing depth and limit assay-specific biases. Leukapheresis yielded between about 0.94 and 8.9 billion PBMCs per donor.

The investigation overall reported the following: Across four donors, approximately 5% of naive CD4, 3% to 3.5% of naive CD8, about 2% of memory CD4, and about 0.4% of memory CD8 clonotypes were shared. Larger estimated clonotype richness was generally found for naive subsets than for memory subsets. Compared with non-shared clonotypes, the clonotypes found in all four sorted-subset donors had higher generation probabilities. Based on pairwise subsampling, the degree of clonotype sharing among donors was expected to be affected by sequencing depth. Because the study included only a small number of donors, the genetic and exposure-history diversity represented was limited. Sampling was restricted to blood, and TCR repertoires in tissue are likely to differ from TCR repertoires in blood. Incomplete sequencing was indicated by rarefaction of sorted-subset datasets, despite the large sequencing depth.

For the CD8 naive samples, CD45RO-negative cells were positively selected for CCR7, yielding a CD45RA+CCR7+ population from which TemRA cells were excluded. The donors were healthy, HIV-negative adults with no recently reported acute infections or vaccinations. All donors were Caucasian adults living in Nashville, Tennessee, USA. Blood was collected by leukapheresis, and PBMCs were isolated by Ficoll-Histopaque density gradient centrifugation and then cryopreserved in liquid nitrogen vapor phase. Analytical flow cytometry was used to check the purity and quantity of each magnetically sorted T cell population. Genomic DNA was isolated from each sorted fraction and quantified by UV absorbance on a Nanodrop 2000c. TCR CDR3 regions were amplified from genomic DNA by multiplex PCR using the deep immunoSEQ assay. Extracted genomic DNA from each cell subset was spread evenly across all wells of several immunoSEQ 96-well plates, with each plate serving as a replicate. For sorted subsets, 150 to 250 ng genomic DNA, equal to about 30,000 T cell genomes, was loaded into each replicate PCR. Purified libraries were quantified with a Qubit 3.0 fluorometer, sized on a Bioanalyzer 2100, and re-quantified with the KAPA Library Quantification kit. Each immunoSEQ 96-well plate was sequenced on its own single-read 150-cycle Illumina NextSeq 550 flow cell. Per the source publication's procedure: Because only junctional sequences without quality scores were contained in the immunoSEQ output, filtering matching that applied to full-length reads could not be performed. To assign V/J genes and CDR3, sequences were annotated using PyIR, a Python wrapper for IgBLAST v1.9, with IMGT germline references. Reads with weak V/J assignments (E-value above 1e-6), missing CDR3, stop codons, out-of-frame junctions, or ambiguous translated residues were removed. V3J clonotypes were defined as sequences sharing the same inferred V gene, J gene, and CDR3 amino acid sequence. To compute the percentage overlap between repertoires, the number of shared unique clonotypes was divided by the size of the smaller repertoire. Richness of each repertoire was evaluated using RTK rarefaction, the Chao1 estimator, and Recon v2.1 estimates of unobserved clonotypes. For all TCRbeta clonotypes obtained by the gDNA method from a handful of donors, generation probabilities were computed with OLGA. TCRdb's version of the immuneACCESS table is confined to in-frame rearrangements and falls short of the full clone set. An unresolved V gene accounts for under half of the shortfall where checked; the remainder is of unknown origin. From that table come the V and J calls and clone size; the DNA was used to work out D and trimming. The sample data list 700,000 to 950,000 clones, and around 96% of these were observed just once. The top ten hold less than 0.3% of the sample.

From its cysteine to its phenylalanine, the CDR3 spans 15 amino acids. Of the read, only the CDR3 DNA is kept; its 45 bases are in frame from base 1. The germline ends are 15 bases apart after V is trimmed by 4 bases and J by 5 bases. CDR1 and CDR2, per the germline V gene, are SGHDN and FVKESK. This clone appeared once. The antigen it recognizes is unknown. No qualities accompany the bases; no much larger clone lies one base away. The rearranged chain carries TRBV14 and TRBJ2-1; D gene: possibly TRBD2, on 5 matching bases. The specimen was naive CD8+ T cells sorted from blood. The cell subset or site label of this sample denotes: CD45RA+CCR7+. This TCR was sampled from a man between 25 and 39 years old in good health. The CDR3 protein: CASSPPESGNNEQFF. The DNA sequence follows: TGTGCCAGCAGCCCCCCAGAGAGCGGTAACAATGAGCAGTTCTTC.